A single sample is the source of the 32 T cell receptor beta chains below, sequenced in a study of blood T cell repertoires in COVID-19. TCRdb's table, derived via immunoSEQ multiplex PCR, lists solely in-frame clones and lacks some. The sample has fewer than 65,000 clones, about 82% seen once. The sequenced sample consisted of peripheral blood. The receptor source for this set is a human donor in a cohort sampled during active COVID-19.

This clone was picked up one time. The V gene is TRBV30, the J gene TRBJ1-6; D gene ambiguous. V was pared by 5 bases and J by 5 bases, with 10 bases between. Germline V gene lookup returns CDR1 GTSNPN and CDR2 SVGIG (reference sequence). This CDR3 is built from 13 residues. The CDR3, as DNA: TGTGCCTGGGCCGAGGAGGATAATTCACCCCTCCACTTT. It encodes CAWAEEDNSPLHF.

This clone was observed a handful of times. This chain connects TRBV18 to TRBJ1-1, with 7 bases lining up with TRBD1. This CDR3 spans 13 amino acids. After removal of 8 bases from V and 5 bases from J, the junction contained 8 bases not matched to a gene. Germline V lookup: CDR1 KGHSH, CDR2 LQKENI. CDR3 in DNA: TGTGCCAGCCTGATGACAGGGAGGACTGAAGCTTTCTTT. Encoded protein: CASLMTGRTEAFF.

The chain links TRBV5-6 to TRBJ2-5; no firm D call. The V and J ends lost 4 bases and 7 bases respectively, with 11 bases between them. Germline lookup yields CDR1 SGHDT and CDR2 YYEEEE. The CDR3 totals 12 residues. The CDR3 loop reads CASSPYIGTQYF. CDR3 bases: TGTGCCAGCAGCCCATATATCGGGACCCAGTACTTC.

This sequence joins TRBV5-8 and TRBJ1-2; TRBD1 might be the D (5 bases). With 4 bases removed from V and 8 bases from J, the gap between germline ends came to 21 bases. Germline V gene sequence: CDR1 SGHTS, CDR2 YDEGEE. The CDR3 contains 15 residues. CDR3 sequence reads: CASSPRTLAKGGYTF. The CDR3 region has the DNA TGTGCCAGCAGCCCCCGGACACTCGCAAAGGGAGGCTACACCTTC.

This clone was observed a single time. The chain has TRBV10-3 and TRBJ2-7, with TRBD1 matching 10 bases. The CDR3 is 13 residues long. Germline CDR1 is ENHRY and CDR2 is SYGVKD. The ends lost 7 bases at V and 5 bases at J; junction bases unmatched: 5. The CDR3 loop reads CAINRDRGHEQYF. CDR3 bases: TGTGCCATCAACCGGGACAGGGGTCACGAGCAGTACTTC.

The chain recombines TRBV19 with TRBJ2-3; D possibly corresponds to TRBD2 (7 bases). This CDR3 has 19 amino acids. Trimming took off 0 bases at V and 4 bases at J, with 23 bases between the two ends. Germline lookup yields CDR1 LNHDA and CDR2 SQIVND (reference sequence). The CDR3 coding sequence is TGTGCCAGTAGTATAGAACACCCTCTCGCGGGGGCGACTTCAGATACGCAGTATTTT. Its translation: CASSIEHPLAGATSDTQYF.

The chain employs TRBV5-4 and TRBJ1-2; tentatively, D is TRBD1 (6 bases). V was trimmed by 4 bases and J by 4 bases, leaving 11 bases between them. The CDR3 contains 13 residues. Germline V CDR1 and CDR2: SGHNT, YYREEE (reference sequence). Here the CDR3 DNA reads TGTGCCAGCAGCACAACAGGGACCTATGGCTACACCTTC. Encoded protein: CASSTTGTYGYTF. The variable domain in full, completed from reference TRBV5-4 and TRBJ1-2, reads ETGVTQSPTHLIKTRGQQVTLRCSSQSGHNTVSWYQQALGQGPQFIFQYYREEENGRGNFPPRFSGLQFPNYSSELNVNALELDDSALYLCASSTTGTYGYTFGSGTRLTVV.

This CDR3 is CASREDRYTEAFF. The CDR3 region has the DNA TGTGCCAGCAGGGAGGACCGATACACTGAAGCTTTCTTT. The chain joins TRBV2 to TRBJ1-1, with unresolved D. The V end lost 6 bases, the J end lost 3 bases, and 11 bases lay between the germline ends. The CDR3 length is 13 residues. The germline gives CDR1 SNHLY, CDR2 FYNNEI.

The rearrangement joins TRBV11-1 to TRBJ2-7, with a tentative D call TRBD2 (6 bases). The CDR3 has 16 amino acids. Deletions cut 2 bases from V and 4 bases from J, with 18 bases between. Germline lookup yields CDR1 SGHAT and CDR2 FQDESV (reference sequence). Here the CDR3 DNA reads TGTGCCAGCAGCTTATTTGCGGGGCAGGGAATGTACGAGCAGTACTTC. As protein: CASSLFAGQGMYEQYF.

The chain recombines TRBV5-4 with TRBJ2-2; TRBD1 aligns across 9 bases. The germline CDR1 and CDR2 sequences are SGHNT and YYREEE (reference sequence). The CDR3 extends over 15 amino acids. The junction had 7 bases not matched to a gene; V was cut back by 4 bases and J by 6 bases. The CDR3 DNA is TGTGCCAGCAGCCCGGGACAGGGAGTCCCCGGGGAGCTGTTTTTT. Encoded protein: CASSPGQGVPGELFF.

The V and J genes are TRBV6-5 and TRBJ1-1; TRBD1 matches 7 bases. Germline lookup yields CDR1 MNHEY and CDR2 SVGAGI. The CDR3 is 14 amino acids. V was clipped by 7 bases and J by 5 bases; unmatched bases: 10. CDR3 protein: CASIEGGLRTEAFF. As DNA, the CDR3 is TGTGCCAGCATCGAAGGGGGCTTAAGGACTGAAGCTTTCTTT.

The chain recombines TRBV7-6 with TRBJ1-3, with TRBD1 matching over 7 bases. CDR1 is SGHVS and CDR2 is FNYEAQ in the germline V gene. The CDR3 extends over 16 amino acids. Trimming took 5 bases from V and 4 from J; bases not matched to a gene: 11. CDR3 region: CASSTRQGGTGNTIYF. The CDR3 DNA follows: TGTGCCAGCAGCACCCGACAGGGCGGGACGGGAAACACCATATATTTT.

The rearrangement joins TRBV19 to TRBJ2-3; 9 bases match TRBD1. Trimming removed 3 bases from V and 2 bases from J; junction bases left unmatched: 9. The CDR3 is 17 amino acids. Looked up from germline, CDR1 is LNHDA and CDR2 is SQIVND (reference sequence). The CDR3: CASSMTGQGQTTDTQYF. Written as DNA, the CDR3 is TGTGCCAGTAGTATGACGGGACAGGGCCAAACCACAGATACGCAGTATTTT.

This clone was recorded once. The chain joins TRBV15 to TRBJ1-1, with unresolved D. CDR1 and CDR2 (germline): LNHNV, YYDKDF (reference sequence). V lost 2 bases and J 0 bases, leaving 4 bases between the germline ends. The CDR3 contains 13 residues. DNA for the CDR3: TGTGCCACCAGCAGAACACTGAACACTGAAGCTTTCTTT. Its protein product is CATSRTLNTEAFF.

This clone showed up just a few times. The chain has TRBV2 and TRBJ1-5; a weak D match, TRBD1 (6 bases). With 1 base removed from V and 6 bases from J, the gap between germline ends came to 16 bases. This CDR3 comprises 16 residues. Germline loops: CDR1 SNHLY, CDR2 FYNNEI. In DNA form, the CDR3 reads TGTGCCAGCAGTGAAGTTACAGGGAAGGTAGGTCAGCCCCAGCATTTT. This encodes CASSEVTGKVGQPQHF. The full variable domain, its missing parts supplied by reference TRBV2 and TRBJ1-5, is EPEVTQTPSHQVTQMGQEVILRCVPISNHLYFYWYRQILGQKVEFLVSFYNNEISEKSEIFDDQFSVERPDGSNFTLKIRSTKLEDSAMYFCASSEVTGKVGQPQHFGDGTRLSIL.

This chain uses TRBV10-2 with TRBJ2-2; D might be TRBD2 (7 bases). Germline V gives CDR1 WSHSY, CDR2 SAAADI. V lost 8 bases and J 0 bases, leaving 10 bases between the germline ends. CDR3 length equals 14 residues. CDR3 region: CASGGAPNTGELFF. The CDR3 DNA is TGCGCCAGCGGGGGGGCACCGAACACCGGGGAGCTGTTTTTT.

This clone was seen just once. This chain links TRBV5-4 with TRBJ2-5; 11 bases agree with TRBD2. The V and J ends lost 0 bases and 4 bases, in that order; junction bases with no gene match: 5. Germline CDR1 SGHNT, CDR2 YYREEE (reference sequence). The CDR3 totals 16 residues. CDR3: CASSLAVSGGGETQYF. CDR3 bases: TGTGCCAGCAGCTTGGCGGTTAGCGGGGGGGGAGAGACCCAGTACTTC.

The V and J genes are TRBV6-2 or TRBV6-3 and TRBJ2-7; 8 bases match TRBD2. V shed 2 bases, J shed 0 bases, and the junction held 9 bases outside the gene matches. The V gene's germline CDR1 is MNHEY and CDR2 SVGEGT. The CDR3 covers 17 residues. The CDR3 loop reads CASSYPRAGATSYEQYF. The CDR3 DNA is TGTGCCAGCAGTTACCCCCGAGCGGGGGCGACCTCCTACGAGCAGTACTTC.

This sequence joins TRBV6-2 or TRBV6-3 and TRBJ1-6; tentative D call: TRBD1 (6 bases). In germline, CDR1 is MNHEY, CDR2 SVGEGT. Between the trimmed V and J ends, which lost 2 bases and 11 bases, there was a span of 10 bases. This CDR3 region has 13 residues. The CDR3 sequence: CASSYRGATPLHF. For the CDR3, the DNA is TGTGCCAGCAGTTACCGGGGGGCTACACCCCTCCACTTT.

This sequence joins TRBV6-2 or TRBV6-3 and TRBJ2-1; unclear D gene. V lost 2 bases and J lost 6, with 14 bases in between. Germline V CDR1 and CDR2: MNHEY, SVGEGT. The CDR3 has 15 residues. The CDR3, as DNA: TGTGCCAGCAGTTACGTATTACTTACTCGCAATGAGCAGTTCTTC. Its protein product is CASSYVLLTRNEQFF.

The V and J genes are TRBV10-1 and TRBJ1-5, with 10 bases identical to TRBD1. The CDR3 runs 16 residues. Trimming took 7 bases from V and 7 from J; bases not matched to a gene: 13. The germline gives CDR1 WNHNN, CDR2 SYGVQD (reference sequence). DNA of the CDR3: TGCGCCAGCACCCGACAGGGGGCGGTGGGTCGCCAGCCCCAGCATTTT. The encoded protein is CASTRQGAVGRQPQHF.

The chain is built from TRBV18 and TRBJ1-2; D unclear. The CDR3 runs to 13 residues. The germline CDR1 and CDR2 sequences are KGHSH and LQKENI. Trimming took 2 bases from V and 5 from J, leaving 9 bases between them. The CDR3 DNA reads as TGTGCCAGCTCACCAGGGAGGGAGTATGGCTACACCTTC. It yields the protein CASSPGREYGYTF.

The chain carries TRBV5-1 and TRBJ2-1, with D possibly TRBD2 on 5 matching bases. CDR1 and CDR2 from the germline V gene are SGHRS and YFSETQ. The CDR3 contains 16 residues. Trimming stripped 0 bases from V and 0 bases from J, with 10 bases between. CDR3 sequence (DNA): TGCGCCAGCAGCTTGGGAGCGGTGAGCTCCTACAATGAGCAGTTCTTC. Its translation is CASSLGAVSSYNEQFF.

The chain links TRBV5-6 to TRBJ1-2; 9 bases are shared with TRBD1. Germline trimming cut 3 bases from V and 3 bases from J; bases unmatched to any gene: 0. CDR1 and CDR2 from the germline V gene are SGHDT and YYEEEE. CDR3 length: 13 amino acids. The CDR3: CASSWDRDYGYTF. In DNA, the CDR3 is TGTGCCAGCAGCTGGGACAGGGACTATGGCTACACCTTC.

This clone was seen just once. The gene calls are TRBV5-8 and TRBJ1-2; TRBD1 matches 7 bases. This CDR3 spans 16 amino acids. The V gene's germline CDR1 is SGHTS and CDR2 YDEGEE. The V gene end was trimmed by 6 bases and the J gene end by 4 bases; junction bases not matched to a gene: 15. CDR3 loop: CASNTNDGTAFYGYTF. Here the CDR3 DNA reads TGTGCCAGCAATACTAATGACGGGACAGCTTTCTATGGCTACACCTTC.

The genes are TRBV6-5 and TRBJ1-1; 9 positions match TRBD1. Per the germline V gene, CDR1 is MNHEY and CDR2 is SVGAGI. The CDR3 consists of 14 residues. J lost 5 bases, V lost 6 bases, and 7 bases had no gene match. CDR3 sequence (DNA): TGTGCCAGCAGCCGACAGGGGGAGGGGACTGAAGCTTTCTTT. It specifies CASSRQGEGTEAFF.

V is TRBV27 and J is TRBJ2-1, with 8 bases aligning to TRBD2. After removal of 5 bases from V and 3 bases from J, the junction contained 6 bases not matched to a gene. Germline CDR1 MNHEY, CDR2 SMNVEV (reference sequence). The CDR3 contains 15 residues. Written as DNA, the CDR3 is TGTGCCAGCAGTAGGGGGGGACTAGTCTACAATGAGCAGTTCTTC. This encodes CASSRGGLVYNEQFF.

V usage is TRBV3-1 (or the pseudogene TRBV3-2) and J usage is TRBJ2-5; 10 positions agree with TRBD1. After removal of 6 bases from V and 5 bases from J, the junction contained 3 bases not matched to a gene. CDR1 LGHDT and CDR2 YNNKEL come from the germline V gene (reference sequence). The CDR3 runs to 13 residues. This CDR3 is CASRGQGRETQYF. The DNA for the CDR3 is TGTGCCAGCAGGGGACAGGGGCGGGAGACCCAGTACTTC.

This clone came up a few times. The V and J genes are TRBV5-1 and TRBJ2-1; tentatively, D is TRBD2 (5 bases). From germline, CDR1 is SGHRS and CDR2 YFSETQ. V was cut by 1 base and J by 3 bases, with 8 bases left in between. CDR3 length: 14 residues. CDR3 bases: TGCGCCAGCAGCTTGCGGGGAGTCTACAATGAGCAGTTCTTC. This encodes CASSLRGVYNEQFF.

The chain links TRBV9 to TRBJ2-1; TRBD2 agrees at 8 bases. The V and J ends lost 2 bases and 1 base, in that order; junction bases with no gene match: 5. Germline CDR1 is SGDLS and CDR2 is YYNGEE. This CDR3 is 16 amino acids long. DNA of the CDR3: TGTGCCAGCAGCGTCCGGGGGGGCCAATCCTACAATGAGCAGTTCTTC. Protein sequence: CASSVRGGQSYNEQFF.

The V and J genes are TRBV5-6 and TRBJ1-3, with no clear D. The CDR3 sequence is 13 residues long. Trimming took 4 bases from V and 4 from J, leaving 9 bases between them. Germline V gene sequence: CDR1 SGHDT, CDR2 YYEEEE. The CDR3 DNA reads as TGTGCCAGCAGCAGAACCGGGGGAAACACCATATATTTT. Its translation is CASSRTGGNTIYF.

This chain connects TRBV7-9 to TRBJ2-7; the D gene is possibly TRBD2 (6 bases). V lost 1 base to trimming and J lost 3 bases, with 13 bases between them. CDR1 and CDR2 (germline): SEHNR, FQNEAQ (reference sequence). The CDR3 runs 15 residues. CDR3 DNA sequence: TGTGCCAGCAGCTTAGTTGCGGGGTCGGGCTACGAGCAGTACTTC. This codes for CASSLVAGSGYEQYF.